The present entry profiles one T cell receptor beta chain with its context. Its antigen is currently unknown. The entry originates in a study of T cells after yellow fever vaccination. Study-level points and caveats: By day 5 rather than day 15, the secondary response had peaked, though it was weaker.

The CDR3 loop spans 15 amino acids. V lost 0 bases and J lost 7; bases outside the gene matches: 4. CDR1 and CDR2 (germline): MNHEY, SMNVEV (reference sequence). A 5'RACE template-switching step, the method used to make TCR cDNA, added a universal primer site and UMIs. TCRdb recomputed calls from the 5' RACE reads with MiXCR, one row per CDR3 protein. Here the sample spans some 350,000 distinct CDR3 sequences, approximately 3.9% being singletons. The sequence was obtained from a man aged 18 to 29 who received the YFV17D yellow fever vaccine. The sequences come from PBMCs, collected 5 days after the yellow fever booster vaccination. The gene calls are TRBV27 and TRBJ1-4; 8 nucleotides align to TRBD1. CDR3 sequence: CASSLSGTGGEKLFF. CDR3 nucleotide sequence: TGTGCCAGCAGTTTATCTGGGACAGGAGGTGAAAAACTGTTTTTT.